The 27 T cell receptor beta chains below come from one sample, sequenced in a study of T cell responses to AZD1222 COVID-19 vaccine. The repertoire was sequenced with immunoSEQ multiplex PCR; TCRdb's copy has only in-frame clones and lacks some. The table has 75,000 to 90,000 clones, approximately 85% seen once. Source: peripheral blood, taken 28 days after the second AZD1222 dose. These receptors were collected from an adult who received the AZD1222 COVID-19 vaccine.

A note on this clone: This sample includes further DNA sequences coding for the same CDR3. The chain recombines TRBV11-2 with TRBJ2-5; D uncertain. Germline-derived CDR1 and CDR2 are SGHAT and FQNNGV. Trimming took 1 base from V and 2 from J, leaving 2 bases between them. The CDR3 runs 12 residues. CDR3: CASSLGQETQYF. The CDR3 DNA follows: TGTGCCAGCAGCTTAGGACAAGAGACCCAGTACTTC. Full variable domain (missing parts from reference TRBV11-2 and TRBJ2-5): EAGVAQSPRYKIIEKRQSVAFWCNPISGHATLYWYQQILGQGPKLLIQFQNNGVVDDSQLPKDRFSAERLKGVDSTLKIQPAKLEDSAVYLCASSLGQETQYFGPGTRLLVL.

V and J are TRBV10-3 and TRBJ2-1; perhaps D is TRBD1 or TRBD2 (5 bases each). Germline loops: CDR1 ENHRY, CDR2 SYGVKD. V dropped 10 bases and J dropped 10 bases, with 20 bases sitting between them. This CDR3 region has 13 residues. The CDR3 DNA follows: TGTGCCACTGGGGACGGTCCCGGCGGGGAGCAGTTCTTC. This codes for CATGDGPGGEQFF.

This clone was detected once. V is TRBV5-1 and J is TRBJ2-2; 8 nucleotides agree with TRBD2. The length of the CDR3 is 15 residues. The J segment lost 1 base and the V segment lost 4 bases, leaving 3 bases of the junction unmatched. Germline V gene sequence: CDR1 SGHRS, CDR2 YFSETQ. This chain's CDR3 is CASSLAGGNTGELFF. CDR3 DNA: TGCGCCAGCAGCCTAGCGGGCGGGAACACCGGGGAGCTGTTTTTT.

This rearrangement joins TRBV3-1 (or the pseudogene TRBV3-2) to TRBJ1-4, with a possible D match to TRBD1 (5 bases). The CDR3 loop spans 15 amino acids. Germline loops: CDR1 LGHDT, CDR2 YNNKEL (reference sequence). Deletions cut 5 bases from V and 3 bases from J, with 13 bases between. In DNA, the CDR3 is TGTGCCAGCAGCTTCGGGGGGGGAGCTAATGAAAAACTGTTTTTT. It encodes CASSFGGGANEKLFF.

V gene TRBV4-3 combines with J gene TRBJ2-7, with no clear D. Trimming removed 0 bases from V and 3 bases from J, with 12 bases in between. Per the germline V gene, CDR1 is LGHNA and CDR2 is YSLEER. The CDR3 totals 15 residues. In nucleotides, the CDR3 is TGCGCCAGCAGCCAAGATCCCCTCAACAGCTACGAGCAGTACTTC. The encoded protein is CASSQDPLNSYEQYF.

The chain combines TRBV7-6 with TRBJ2-2, with 7 nucleotides matching TRBD1. The CDR3 runs to 15 residues. Trimming at V came to 6 bases and at J to 4 bases, leaving 8 bases not matched to a gene. In germline, CDR1 is SGHVS, CDR2 FNYEAQ. The CDR3 DNA reads as TGTGCCAGCAGTTGGGACAGCGCGTCCACCGGGGAGCTGTTTTTT. It translates to CASSWDSASTGELFF.

The gene calls are TRBV7-8 and TRBJ2-5; D may be TRBD1 (6 bases). The germline V gene encodes CDR1 SGHVS and CDR2 FQNEAQ. Trimming left V 5 bases short and J 5 bases short, with 15 bases between. The length of the CDR3 is 14 residues. DNA for the CDR3: TGTGCCAGCAGCACAGTCAGGGGTGGGGAGACCCAGTACTTC. Amino acid sequence: CASSTVRGGETQYF.

The chain carries TRBV5-6 and TRBJ2-1; no definite D call. This CDR3 spans 16 amino acids. V shed 2 bases and J shed 0 bases, with 12 bases lying between them. Germline CDR1 SGHDT, CDR2 YYEEEE. The CDR3 protein is CASSFIGLDSYNEQFF. DNA of the CDR3: TGTGCCAGCAGCTTTATTGGTTTAGACTCCTACAATGAGCAGTTCTTC. Drawing the rest from reference TRBV5-6 and TRBJ2-1, the complete variable domain is DAGVTQSPTHLIKTRGQQVTLRCSPKSGHDTVSWYQQALGQGPQFIFQYYEEEERQRGNFPDRFSGHQFPNYSSELNVNALLLGDSALYLCASSFIGLDSYNEQFFGPGTRLTVL.

V usage is TRBV27 and J usage is TRBJ2-3; D gene unclear. The germline V and J ends were trimmed by 3 bases and 2 bases, with 9 bases remaining between them. The germline V gene has CDR1 MNHEY and CDR2 SMNVEV (reference sequence). The CDR3 has 14 amino acids. DNA for the CDR3: TGTGCCAGCAGTTTCGGGTTTGTCACAGATACGCAGTATTTT. Translating it yields CASSFGFVTDTQYF.

The chain links TRBV7-8 to TRBJ1-5; D is unclear. Germline V gene lookup returns CDR1 SGHVS and CDR2 FQNEAQ. The CDR3 spans 15 residues. Trimming cost V 6 bases and J 0 bases, with 12 bases left between them. The CDR3 protein is CASSRAWISNQPQHF. The CDR3 DNA is TGTGCCAGCAGTCGAGCTTGGATTAGCAATCAGCCCCAGCATTTT.

This clone was observed once. This sample includes further DNA sequences coding for the same CDR3. The chain links TRBV30 to TRBJ1-5, with D uncertain. The germline gives CDR1 GTSNPN, CDR2 SVGIG (reference sequence). The CDR3 runs 13 residues. The V end was cut by 0 bases, the J end by 2 bases, with 5 bases between. This CDR3 is CAWSVRGNQPQHF. The CDR3 nucleotides are TGTGCCTGGAGTGTACGTGGCAATCAGCCCCAGCATTTT. The full variable domain, completed using reference TRBV30 and TRBJ1-5, is SQTIHQWPATLVQPVGSPLSLECTVEGTSNPNLYWYRQAAGRGLQLLFYSVGIGQISSEVPQNLSASRPQDRQFILSSKKLLLSDSGFYLCAWSVRGNQPQHFGDGTRLSIL.

The chain has TRBV11-2 and TRBJ2-2; D gene unclear. Germline CDR1 reads SGHAT; CDR2 reads FQNNGV. V lost 7 bases and J lost 5, with 8 bases in between. The length of the CDR3 is 12 residues. This CDR3 is CASTRGTGELFF. The CDR3, as DNA: TGTGCCAGCACTCGTGGGACCGGGGAGCTGTTTTTT.

This chain connects TRBV19 to TRBJ1-5; 7 bases are a match to TRBD1. Per the germline V gene, CDR1 is LNHDA and CDR2 is SQIVND (reference sequence). V was clipped by 4 bases and J by 1 base; unmatched bases: 7. The CDR3 loop spans 16 amino acids. The CDR3 DNA sequence: TGTGCCAGTAGTACCCCAGGGGGTGGGAGCAATCAGCCCCAGCATTTT. Its translation: CASSTPGGGSNQPQHF.

This chain links TRBV6-5 with TRBJ1-2; 8 positions agree with TRBD1. Germline V gives CDR1 MNHEY, CDR2 SVGAGI. V was clipped by 6 bases and J by 1 base; unmatched bases: 7. This CDR3 is built from 15 residues. The CDR3 region has the DNA TGTGCCAGCAGGCGACAGGGGAGTAATAACTATGGCTACACCTTC. Protein: CASRRQGSNNYGYTF.

The chain is built from TRBV13 and TRBJ1-3; D not resolved. This CDR3 has 15 amino acids. V lost 5 bases, J lost 2 bases, and 13 bases lay in between. Germline CDR1 PRHDT, CDR2 FYEKMQ (reference sequence). The CDR3 DNA is TGTGCCAGCAGCCCATACGGACGGGCTGGAAACACCATATATTTT. Its translation: CASSPYGRAGNTIYF.

The rearrangement uses TRBV4-1 and TRBJ1-2; D not resolved. The CDR3 runs 15 residues. The germline V and J ends were trimmed by 5 bases and 3 bases, with 16 bases remaining between them. Germline CDR1 and CDR2: MGHRA and YSYEKL. The DNA of the CDR3 is TGCGCCAGCAGCACCTATAGAGGCCCCCACTATGGCTACACCTTC. It yields the protein CASSTYRGPHYGYTF.

This chain connects TRBV10-3 to TRBJ1-2; 9 nucleotides align to TRBD1. CDR1 and CDR2 from the germline V gene are ENHRY and SYGVKD. This CDR3 spans 13 amino acids. V was clipped by 4 bases and J by 6 bases; unmatched bases: 3. In nucleotides, the CDR3 is TGTGCCATCAGTGGGACAGGGGTGAATGGCTACACCTTC. This translates into CAISGTGVNGYTF.

The chain is built from TRBV7-2 and TRBJ1-2; 7 positions agree with TRBD1. The ends lost 5 bases at V and 3 bases at J; junction bases unmatched: 6. Germline V gives CDR1 SGHTA, CDR2 FQGNSA. This CDR3 region has 14 residues. The CDR3 here is CASSKDRVYYGYTF. DNA of the CDR3: TGTGCCAGCAGCAAAGACAGGGTTTACTATGGCTACACCTTC.

The chain is built from TRBV10-3 and TRBJ1-2; TRBD1 matches 9 bases. The CDR3 contains 13 residues. With 7 bases clipped from V and 4 bases from J, the junction kept 4 bases outside the gene matches. Germline V CDR1 and CDR2: ENHRY, SYGVKD. DNA of the CDR3: TGTGCCATCACCGGGACAGGGACCTATGGCTACACCTTC. Amino acid sequence: CAITGTGTYGYTF.

This clone showed up just a few times. The rearrangement uses TRBV4-3 and TRBJ1-5; D gene unclear. This CDR3 region has 15 residues. From germline, CDR1 is LGHNA and CDR2 YSLEER. V shed 1 base and J shed 4 bases, with 11 bases lying between them. The CDR3 loop is CASSQGTVGNQPQHF. For the CDR3, the DNA is TGCGCCAGCAGCCAAGGGACGGTCGGGAATCAGCCCCAGCATTTT.

The chain couples TRBV4-3 to TRBJ1-6, with 10 bases lining up with TRBD1. The J segment lost 8 bases and the V segment lost 4 bases, leaving 5 bases of the junction unmatched. Germline V gene sequence: CDR1 LGHNA, CDR2 YSLEER. CDR3 size: 15 residues. The CDR3 nucleotides read TGCGCCAGCAGCCGGAGGACAGGGGGTGATTCACCCCTCCACTTT. Translation gives CASSRRTGGDSPLHF.

The chain recombines TRBV5-4 with TRBJ1-5, with D maybe TRBD1 (6 bases). Per the germline V gene, CDR1 is SGHNT and CDR2 is YYREEE (reference sequence). The V and J ends lost 0 bases and 4 bases respectively, with 17 bases between them. The CDR3 length is 17 residues. CDR3 bases: TGTGCCAGCAGCTTGGGGGGGCCCGGGGCTGGGAATCAGCCCCAGCATTTT. Residues: CASSLGGPGAGNQPQHF. Based on the CDR3 plus reference TRBV5-4 and TRBJ1-5, the full variable domain is ETGVTQSPTHLIKTRGQQVTLRCSSQSGHNTVSWYQQALGQGPQFIFQYYREEENGRGNFPPRFSGLQFPNYSSELNVNALELDDSALYLCASSLGGPGAGNQPQHFGDGTRLSIL.

V and J are TRBV11-2 and TRBJ2-1; 10 bases agree with TRBD1. J lost 9 bases, V lost 5 bases, and 7 bases had no gene match. This CDR3 has 14 residues. Germline-derived CDR1 and CDR2 are SGHAT and FQNNGV. CDR3 sequence reads: CASSRPDRGLEQFF. The CDR3 DNA reads as TGTGCCAGCAGCCGCCCAGACAGGGGGCTTGAGCAGTTCTTC. Full variable domain (rest looked up from reference TRBV11-2 and TRBJ2-1): EAGVAQSPRYKIIEKRQSVAFWCNPISGHATLYWYQQILGQGPKLLIQFQNNGVVDDSQLPKDRFSAERLKGVDSTLKIQPAKLEDSAVYLCASSRPDRGLEQFFGPGTRLTVL.

The CDR3, as DNA: TGTGCCAGCAGCGTAGCCGGGACGAGCTCCTACAATGAGCAGTTCTTC. It codes for CASSVAGTSSYNEQFF. The V and J genes are TRBV9 and TRBJ2-1; the D gene could be TRBD1 or TRBD2 (5 bases each). This CDR3 comprises 16 residues. The germline V gene has CDR1 SGDLS and CDR2 YYNGEE. V shed 0 bases and J shed 0 bases, with 10 bases lying between them.

The rearrangement joins TRBV7-2 to TRBJ2-1; 8 bases align to TRBD2. V lost 4 bases, J lost 7 bases, and 15 bases stayed unmatched. CDR1 is SGHTA and CDR2 is FQGNSA in the germline V gene. The CDR3 loop spans 17 amino acids. The CDR3: CASSSPGGLAGLNEQFF. CDR3 in DNA: TGTGCCAGCAGCTCCCCTGGGGGGCTAGCGGGCCTAAATGAGCAGTTCTTC.

The rearrangement uses TRBV5-4 and TRBJ1-1; 7 nucleotides agree with TRBD1. The germline gives CDR1 SGHNT, CDR2 YYREEE (reference sequence). The CDR3 consists of 14 residues. The V gene end was trimmed by 3 bases and the J gene end by 2 bases; junction bases not matched to a gene: 4. The CDR3 sequence is CASSSRTGNTEAFF. CDR3 coding DNA: TGTGCCAGCAGCTCGAGGACAGGCAACACTGAAGCTTTCTTT.

The chain joins TRBV5-8 to TRBJ2-1, with 11 bases that match TRBD2. Germline lookup yields CDR1 SGHTS and CDR2 YDEGEE. CDR3 length: 16 amino acids. V shed 2 bases and J 5 bases; nucleotides not matched to a gene: 6. The CDR3 coding sequence is TGTGCCAGCAGCTTCACGACTAGCGGGACCCACAATGAGCAGTTCTTC. Its translation: CASSFTTSGTHNEQFF.